Here is one T cell receptor beta chain with its context. One base away lies a much larger clone, so this may be a sequencing read error. CDR3 length: 12 residues. Looked up from germline, CDR1 is GTSNPN and CDR2 is SVGIG (reference sequence). The sample is drawn from a study of shared clonotypes between healthy human individuals. All the donors were Caucasian adults who lived in Nashville, Tennessee. The assay was carried out at the deep level. The repertoire was sequenced with immunoSEQ multiplex PCR; TCRdb's copy has only in-frame clones and lacks some. Of 450,000 to 650,000 clones in the sample, roughly 79% are singletons; the top ten hold approximately 12%.

This sequence joins TRBV30 and TRBJ1-4; unclear D gene. This receptor was identified in a woman in her thirties or forties in good health. Some clones in this sample may be carry-over from other donors' samples. The sequenced sample consisted of PBMCs. The CDR3 bases are TGTTCCTGGAGCACGCTTAATGAAAAACTGTTTTTT. Residues: CSWSTLNEKLFF.